The 24 T cell receptor beta chains reported below all come from one sample, sequenced in a study of blood T cell repertoires in COVID-19. Repertoires were generated with immunoSEQ multiplex PCR, while TCRdb's copy carries only in-frame clones and drops some. The sample carries roughly 250,000 clones, about 80% recorded once. Source material: peripheral blood. The receptors were sampled from a man aged 50-60 years with active or convalescent COVID-19.

The rearrangement links TRBV7-8 to TRBJ2-1, with D perhaps TRBD1 (6 bases). Trimming took 5 bases from V and 7 from J, leaving 18 bases between them. Germline CDR1 SGHVS, CDR2 FQNEAQ. This CDR3 has 15 residues. The CDR3 DNA is TGTGCCAGCAGCGGCCGGGACACACTTTGGAATGAGCAGTTCTTC. Encoded protein: CASSGRDTLWNEQFF.

The chain joins TRBV5-1 to TRBJ2-5; 11 positions match TRBD1. The CDR3 spans 15 residues. The V gene end was trimmed by 3 bases and the J gene end by 4 bases; junction bases not matched to a gene: 5. Germline V lookup: CDR1 SGHRS, CDR2 YFSETQ. The chain's CDR3 is CASSSDRGRGETQYF. CDR3 in DNA: TGCGCCAGCAGCTCGGACAGGGGGCGCGGAGAGACCCAGTACTTC. Based on the CDR3 plus reference TRBV5-1 and TRBJ2-5, the full variable domain is KAGVTQTPRYLIKTRGQQVTLSCSPISGHRSVSWYQQTPGQGLQFLFEYFSETQRNKGNFPGRFSGRQFSNSRSEMNVSTLELGDSALYLCASSSDRGRGETQYFGPGTRLLVL.

The CDR3 is CSASWQTFEAFF. The CDR3 DNA reads TGCAGTGCTAGTTGGCAGACTTTTGAAGCTTTCTTT. The chain recombines TRBV20-1 with TRBJ1-1; D unresolved. CDR1 and CDR2 from the germline V gene are DFQATT and SNEGSKA (reference sequence). The CDR3 totals 12 residues. V was trimmed by 3 bases and J by 7 bases, leaving 12 bases between them.

The chain uses TRBV2 and TRBJ1-6; perhaps TRBD1 as D (6 bases). The CDR3 is 16 amino acids. Per the germline V gene, CDR1 is SNHLY and CDR2 is FYNNEI. Trimming shortened V by 6 bases and J by 3 bases, and 15 bases separated the two germline ends. The CDR3 DNA reads as TGTGCCAGCAGCGGATGGCAGGGGAACTATAATTCACCCCTCCACTTT. This gives the protein CASSGWQGNYNSPLHF.

This rearrangement joins TRBV19 to TRBJ1-3, with 10 bases fitting TRBD1. Germline V lookup: CDR1 LNHDA, CDR2 SQIVND (reference sequence). Trimming removed 5 bases from V and 2 bases from J; junction bases left unmatched: 9. The CDR3 totals 17 residues. The CDR3 protein is CASSAEPGQGTGNTIYF. The CDR3 region has the DNA TGTGCCAGTAGTGCCGAACCGGGACAGGGGACTGGAAACACCATATATTTT.

This chain joins TRBV4-3 and TRBJ1-4; D gene uncertain. The germline V gene encodes CDR1 LGHNA and CDR2 YSLEER. V lost 4 bases and J 1 base, leaving 13 bases between the germline ends. CDR3 length equals 16 residues. In DNA form, the CDR3 reads TGCGCCAGCAGCCCCCTGGGCCTTTTAACTAATGAAAAACTGTTTTTT. This encodes CASSPLGLLTNEKLFF.

The chain joins TRBV2 to TRBJ2-1; 15 nucleotides align to TRBD2. This CDR3 has 14 residues. V lost 8 bases and J lost 10; bases outside the gene matches: 6. The germline V gene encodes CDR1 SNHLY and CDR2 FYNNEI. DNA of the CDR3: TGTGCCAGCGTGGGACTAGCGGGGGGTAGAGAGCAGTTCTTC. Its translation: CASVGLAGGREQFF. Combining the CDR3 with reference TRBV2 and TRBJ2-1 gives the whole variable domain EPEVTQTPSHQVTQMGQEVILRCVPISNHLYFYWYRQILGQKVEFLVSFYNNEISEKSEIFDDQFSVERPDGSNFTLKIRSTKLEDSAMYFCASVGLAGGREQFFGPGTRLTVL.

This clone appeared once. This chain links TRBV5-1 with TRBJ1-5, with D perhaps matching TRBD1 (5 bases). This CDR3 spans 15 amino acids. V was trimmed by 4 bases and J by 0 bases, leaving 11 bases between them. Germline lookup yields CDR1 SGHRS and CDR2 YFSETQ. The CDR3 sequence is CASSPDSYSNQPQHF. CDR3 DNA: TGCGCCAGCAGCCCTGACAGCTATAGCAATCAGCCCCAGCATTTT.

The chain employs TRBV15 and TRBJ1-2; the match to TRBD1 covers 7 bases. With V trimmed by 5 bases and J by 8 bases, 5 bases remained unmatched. CDR3 length: 12 residues. CDR1 and CDR2 from the germline V gene are LNHNV and YYDKDF (reference sequence). The CDR3 DNA follows: TGTGCCACCAGCGTCCGGGACAGAGGCTACACCTTC. This codes for CATSVRDRGYTF.

This chain connects TRBV18 to TRBJ1-1; D gene ambiguous. V was shortened by 4 bases and J by 1 base, with 10 bases between the two germline ends. Per the germline V gene, CDR1 is KGHSH and CDR2 is LQKENI. This CDR3 is 14 amino acids long. The CDR3 nucleotides are TGTGCCAGCTCACGCGGGCCCGGGAACACTGAAGCTTTCTTT. It translates to CASSRGPGNTEAFF.

This chain joins TRBV6-2 or TRBV6-3 and TRBJ1-5, with 9 bases matching TRBD1. The CDR3 sequence is 15 residues long. Germline V lookup: CDR1 MNHEY, CDR2 SVGEGT. V shed 6 bases and J 4 bases; nucleotides not matched to a gene: 7. CDR3 protein: CASSLGQGMNQPQHF. CDR3 sequence (DNA): TGTGCCAGCAGCCTGGGACAGGGCATGAATCAGCCCCAGCATTTT.

There are a few counts of this clone. The chain carries TRBV18 and TRBJ1-5; possibly TRBD1 for D (5 bases). The V and J ends lost 0 bases and 7 bases respectively, with 7 bases between them. From germline, CDR1 is KGHSH and CDR2 LQKENI. This CDR3 has 13 amino acids. The DNA of the CDR3 is TGTGCCAGCTCACCACCGCAGGGACAGCCCCAGCATTTT. This encodes CASSPPQGQPQHF.

J is TRBJ1-2 and V is TRBV7-9; D gene unclear. Germline CDR1 reads SEHNR; CDR2 reads FQNEAQ (reference sequence). Trimming shortened V by 0 bases and J by 4 bases, and 15 bases separated the two germline ends. CDR3 length: 16 residues. The CDR3 loop is CASSLAFGPVLYGYTF. The CDR3 DNA reads as TGTGCCAGCAGCTTAGCGTTTGGTCCGGTCCTCTATGGCTACACCTTC.

The chain is built from TRBV11-2 and TRBJ2-7; 9 bases align to TRBD2. Per the germline V gene, CDR1 is SGHAT and CDR2 is FQNNGV. The CDR3 is 14 residues long. The V and J ends lost 5 bases and 2 bases, in that order; junction bases with no gene match: 4. CDR3 DNA sequence: TGTGCCAGCAGCCGTAGCGGGGGCGCCTACGAGCAGTACTTC. The encoded protein is CASSRSGGAYEQYF. Drawing the rest from reference TRBV11-2 and TRBJ2-7, the complete variable domain is EAGVAQSPRYKIIEKRQSVAFWCNPISGHATLYWYQQILGQGPKLLIQFQNNGVVDDSQLPKDRFSAERLKGVDSTLKIQPAKLEDSAVYLCASSRSGGAYEQYFGPGTRLTVT.

The chain is built from TRBV18 and TRBJ1-3; D call uncertain. V was cut by 0 bases and J by 0 bases, with 9 bases left in between. The CDR3 has 16 residues. Germline CDR1 and CDR2: KGHSH and LQKENI. The CDR3 loop reads CASSPPYGSSGNTIYF. CDR3 sequence (DNA): TGTGCCAGCTCACCACCGTACGGGAGCTCTGGAAACACCATATATTTT. Combining the CDR3 with reference TRBV18 and TRBJ1-3 gives the whole variable domain NAGVMQNPRHLVRRRGQEARLRCSPMKGHSHVYWYRQLPEEGLKFMVYLQKENIIDESGMPKERFSAEFPKEGPSILRIQQVVRGDSAAYFCASSPPYGSSGNTIYFGEGSWLTVV.

This clone was observed once. The chain links TRBV2 to TRBJ1-5; D not certain. Germline CDR1 reads SNHLY; CDR2 reads FYNNEI. V was clipped by 0 bases and J by 9 bases, with 6 bases between them. The CDR3 runs to 12 residues. The CDR3 protein is CASSEAPRPQHF. The CDR3 DNA reads as TGTGCCAGCAGTGAAGCCCCTAGGCCCCAGCATTTT.

The chain couples TRBV10-3 to TRBJ2-3; 12 bases are shared with TRBD2. The CDR3 loop spans 19 amino acids. V lost 5 bases, J lost 2 bases, and 14 bases stayed unmatched. Germline CDR1 ENHRY, CDR2 SYGVKD. CDR3 residues: CAISLRTSGMGIPTDTQYF. The CDR3 nucleotides are TGTGCCATCAGTCTCAGGACTAGCGGGATGGGCATTCCCACAGATACGCAGTATTTT.

Of note for this clone: One end of the junction fails to match germline, which may point to a read error. The chain joins TRBV9 to TRBJ1-2; D call uncertain. CDR1 and CDR2 (germline): SGDLS, YYNGEE. The CDR3 runs to 13 residues. The CDR3 spells CASSVLPSYSYTF. CDR3 DNA sequence: TGTGCCAGCAGCGTCCTACCTTCCTATAGCTACACCTTC.

This clone was recorded once. The CDR3 loop is CASQGALYGYTF. The DNA of the CDR3 is TGTGCCAGTCAGGGGGCGCTTTATGGCTACACCTTC. This chain uses TRBV6-5 with TRBJ1-2; 8 positions agree with TRBD1. The length of the CDR3 is 12 residues. The trim removed 9 bases at V and 5 bases at J, leaving 5 bases unmatched. Germline V gene data show CDR1 as MNHEY and CDR2 as SVGAGI.

J is TRBJ2-1 and V is TRBV24-1; 8 nucleotides match TRBD1. After removal of 9 bases from V and 8 bases from J, the junction contained 17 bases not matched to a gene. Germline CDR1 is KGHDR and CDR2 is SFDVKD. This CDR3 has 16 residues. CDR3 loop: CATGGPDRDGVDEQFF. The CDR3 DNA is TGTGCCACCGGGGGGCCGGACAGGGACGGTGTCGATGAGCAGTTCTTC.

This rearrangement joins TRBV19 to TRBJ1-1; possibly TRBD1 for D (5 bases). The germline V and J ends were trimmed by 3 bases and 5 bases, with 13 bases remaining between them. The length of the CDR3 is 14 residues. The germline V gene encodes CDR1 LNHDA and CDR2 SQIVND (reference sequence). In DNA form, the CDR3 reads TGTGCCAGTAGTATCACGGGGGGTTTGACTGAAGCTTTCTTT. Translated, it gives CASSITGGLTEAFF.

This clone was found a few times. The chain carries TRBV23-1 and TRBJ2-2; possible D gene TRBD1, 5 bases. TRBV23-1 is filed as an ORF, its function uncertain. V gave up 6 bases and J gave up 16 bases, with 15 bases separating them. The CDR3 extends over 11 amino acids. CDR3: CASRPSGKGFF. The CDR3 coding sequence is TGCGCCAGCAGACCCTCAGGGAAAGGGTTTTTT.

This clone was detected only a few times. The chain links TRBV5-1 to TRBJ2-7; 10 bases are shared with TRBD1. This CDR3 has 15 residues. Germline assignment: CDR1 SGHRS and CDR2 YFSETQ. With 4 bases clipped from V and 2 bases from J, the junction kept 6 bases outside the gene matches. The CDR3, as DNA: TGCGCCAGCAGCGAGGGACAGGGGCGGACCTACGAGCAGTACTTC. Translation gives CASSEGQGRTYEQYF.

V is TRBV6-6 and J is TRBJ1-1; weak D call: TRBD1 (5 bases). The CDR3 has 12 amino acids. Trimming shortened V by 6 bases and J by 6 bases, and 11 bases separated the two germline ends. In germline, CDR1 is MNHNY, CDR2 SVGAGI (reference sequence). CDR3 in amino acids: CASSETRAEAFF. The CDR3 DNA reads TGTGCCAGCAGCGAGACCAGGGCTGAAGCTTTCTTT.